This T cell receptor beta chain was found in a study of PD-L1 blockade in urothelial cancer. About the study: Males with urothelial cancer arising in the bladder constituted about nine tenths of the roughly 29 patients. Per blood sample, T cells had a median of approximately 150,000.

The assay was immunoSEQ multiplex PCR, and TCRdb's table has in-frame clones only and misses some. The sample carries about 45,000 clones, around 88% recorded once. This clone was observed a single time. Its antigen is not identified. The V gene lost 7 bases and the J gene lost 2 bases, with 21 bases spanning the gap. CDR3 size: 17 residues. CDR1 is SGHRS, CDR2 YFSETQ, per germline. Study-wide points: Pretreatment TCR clonality in blood under the median foretold superior survival.

The specimen was PBMCs, collected around atezolizumab (anti-PD-L1) treatment. The TCR sequence derives from an older man with urothelial cancer. The chain combines TRBV5-1 with TRBJ2-2; tentatively, D is TRBD2 (5 bases). DNA of the CDR3: TGCGCCAGCGCTCTCGCCCCCGGACTCAGAAACACCGGGGAGCTGTTTTTT. Amino acid sequence: CASALAPGLRNTGELFF.